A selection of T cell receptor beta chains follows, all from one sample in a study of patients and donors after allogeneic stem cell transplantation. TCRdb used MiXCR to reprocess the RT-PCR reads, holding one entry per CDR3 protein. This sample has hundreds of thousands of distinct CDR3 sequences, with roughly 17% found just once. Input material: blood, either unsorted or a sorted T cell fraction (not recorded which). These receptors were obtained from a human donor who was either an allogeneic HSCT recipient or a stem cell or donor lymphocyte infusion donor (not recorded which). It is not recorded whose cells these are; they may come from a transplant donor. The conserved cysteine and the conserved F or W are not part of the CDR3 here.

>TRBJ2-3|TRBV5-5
ASSGGQPSGTDTQY
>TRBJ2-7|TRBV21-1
ASSPRTSGGGQEQY
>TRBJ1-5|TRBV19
ASSPDRGQPQH
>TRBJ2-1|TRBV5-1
ASSLGLAGTYNEQF
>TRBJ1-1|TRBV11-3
ASSDWRNEAF
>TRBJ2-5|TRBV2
ASSESGQGDWETQY
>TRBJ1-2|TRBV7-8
ASSPGGGYGYT
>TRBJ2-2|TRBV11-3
ASSLGGRGAGELF
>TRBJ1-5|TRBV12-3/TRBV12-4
ASQPEGRGNQPQH
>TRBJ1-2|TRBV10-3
AISDYRAGYT
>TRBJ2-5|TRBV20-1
SASGQQETQY
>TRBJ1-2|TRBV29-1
SVEFGTGGFYGYT
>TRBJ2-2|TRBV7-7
ASSLGSSTNTGELF
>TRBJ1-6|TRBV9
ASSEDRGHSYNSPLH
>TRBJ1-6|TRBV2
ASSDQGTSSPLH
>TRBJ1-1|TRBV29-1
STREGAEAF
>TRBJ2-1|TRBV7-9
ASSRRLAGENNEQF
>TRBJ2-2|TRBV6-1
ASRAAANTGELF
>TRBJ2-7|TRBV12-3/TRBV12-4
ASSLQGVSYEQY
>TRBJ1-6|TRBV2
ASRQGLGSYNSPLH
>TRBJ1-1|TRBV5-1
ASSEVGQPNTEAF
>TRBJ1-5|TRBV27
ASSSNFLGYNQPQH
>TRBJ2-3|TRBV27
ASSPKGADTQY
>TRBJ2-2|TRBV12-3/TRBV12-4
ASRGGGGTTGELF
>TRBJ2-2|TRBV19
ASSQQRTGELF
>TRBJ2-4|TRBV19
ASTPPDREDIQY